The 14 T cell receptor beta chains below come from one sample, sequenced in a study of CD8+CD57+ T cells in acquired aplastic anemia (dated by TCRdb to between 2018 and 2020). The run used an Illumina HiSeq 2000. TCR beta VDJ combination and CDR3 sequence profiling used genomic DNA as the template. The public reads were run again by TCRdb, first through fastp at Q25 and then through MiXCR, and only productive beta chains were kept. Records with the same CDR3 protein are collapsed into one entry carrying the most frequent genes and DNA. Here the sample has 200,000 to 250,000 distinct CDR3 sequences; almost 35% occur a single time. The top ten clones comprise around 1.1% of the sample. Sequenced sample: sorted CD4+, CD8+, or CD8+CD57+ T cells (not recorded which) from PBMCs. These receptors were collected from a human donor in good health, serving as a control.

This clonotype was counted a few times. This chain uses TRBV20-1 with TRBJ1-2; D remains ambiguous. This CDR3 has 8 residues. CDR1 is DFQATT, CDR2 SNEGSKA, per germline (reference sequence). Trimming cost V 3 bases and J 8 bases, with 1 base left between them. The CDR3 DNA reads TGCAGTGCTAGCGGCTACACCTTC. It is translated as CSASGYTF.

This clonotype was picked up many times. This chain uses TRBV9 with TRBJ2-3; no firm D call. The V and J ends lost 0 bases and 1 base respectively, with 0 bases between them. This CDR3 has 12 residues. The V gene's germline CDR1 is SGDLS and CDR2 YYNGEE. In DNA, the CDR3 is TGTGCCAGCAGCGTAGGCACAGATACGCAGTATTTT. Its translation is CASSVGTDTQYF.

The chain links TRBV6-5 to TRBJ2-7; 8 positions agree with TRBD1. The J segment lost 0 bases and the V segment lost 6 bases, leaving 4 bases of the junction unmatched. Germline V gives CDR1 MNHEY, CDR2 SVGAGI. The CDR3 totals 14 residues. CDR3 bases: TGTGCCAGCAGATACGGGACAGGCTCCTACGAGCAGTACTTC. Protein: CASRYGTGSYEQYF.

The chain has TRBV29-1 and TRBJ1-1; D is unclear. CDR1 and CDR2 (germline): SQVTM, ANQGSEA. This CDR3 spans 13 amino acids. Trimming shortened V by 2 bases and J by 0 bases, and 7 bases separated the two germline ends. The CDR3 here is CSVEFVVNTEAFF. Here the CDR3 DNA reads TGCAGCGTTGAATTCGTTGTGAACACTGAAGCTTTCTTT.

J is TRBJ1-5 and V is TRBV13, with TRBD1 matching 8 bases. V was clipped by 5 bases and J by 5 bases; unmatched bases: 8. The CDR3 sequence is 15 residues long. Germline V gene lookup returns CDR1 PRHDT and CDR2 FYEKMQ (reference sequence). CDR3 DNA: TGTGCCAGCAGCCCCGGACAGGGCGGCGATCAGCCCCAGCATTTT. It encodes CASSPGQGGDQPQHF.

This clonotype was picked up many times. This chain connects TRBV20-1 to TRBJ1-1, with TRBD1 matching over 7 bases. The CDR3 is 13 amino acids. Germline CDR1 is DFQATT and CDR2 is SNEGSKA (reference sequence). Trimming cost V 6 bases and J 5 bases; bases outside gene matches: 9. The CDR3 here is CSAAGGSVTEAFF. The CDR3 DNA follows: TGCAGTGCCGCAGGGGGAAGTGTTACTGAAGCTTTCTTT.

The chain uses TRBV15 and TRBJ2-7, with 9 bases that match TRBD1. V was clipped by 0 bases and J by 3 bases; unmatched bases: 6. Germline V gene data show CDR1 as LNHNV and CDR2 as YYDKDF (reference sequence). This CDR3 has 16 residues. The CDR3 sequence is CATSREAGTGNYEQYF. The CDR3 DNA reads as TGTGCCACCAGCAGAGAGGCTGGGACAGGGAACTACGAGCAGTACTTC.

In its sample, this clonotype was seen a few times. The V gene is TRBV9, the J gene TRBJ2-2; D is uncertain. Germline V gives CDR1 SGDLS, CDR2 YYNGEE. The V end was cut by 4 bases, the J end by 3 bases, with 19 bases between. This CDR3 comprises 17 residues. CDR3 residues: CASSPSNTGSYTGELFF. Written as DNA, the CDR3 is TGTGCCAGCAGCCCATCTAATACCGGGTCATACACCGGGGAGCTGTTTTTT.

This clonotype was seen many times. V is TRBV28 and J is TRBJ1-2; 7 bases are a match to TRBD1. Germline V gene lookup returns CDR1 MDHEN and CDR2 SYDVKM. Trimming cost V 5 bases and J 4 bases; bases outside gene matches: 4. There are 13 residues in the CDR3. The CDR3 sequence is CASSATGIYGYTF. Written as DNA, the CDR3 is TGTGCCAGCAGTGCGACAGGGATCTATGGCTACACCTTC.

This rearrangement joins TRBV20-1 to TRBJ1-5; D unresolved. The germline V gene has CDR1 DFQATT and CDR2 SNEGSKA (reference sequence). V was shortened by 1 base and J by 3 bases, with 22 bases between the two germline ends. This CDR3 contains 18 residues. Written as DNA, the CDR3 is TGCAGTGCTAGAGGCCGTGGGGTCACAACTGGGGACAATCAGCCCCAGCATTTT. Its protein is CSARGRGVTTGDNQPQHF.

The rearrangement links TRBV7-2 to TRBJ1-2; D not resolved. The CDR3 length is 13 residues. Germline V CDR1 and CDR2: SGHTA, FQGNSA. Trimming took 2 bases from V and 5 from J, leaving 9 bases between them. CDR3 in DNA: TGTGCCAGCAGCTTAACAGAGCTATATGGCTACACCTTC. It codes for CASSLTELYGYTF.

This clonotype was detected a few times. The chain recombines TRBV6-1 with TRBJ2-5, with 12 positions matching TRBD2. This CDR3 contains 15 residues. With 5 bases clipped from V and 9 bases from J, the junction kept 10 bases outside the gene matches. From germline, CDR1 is MNHNS and CDR2 SASEGT. Here the CDR3 reads CASSMGRLAGGSQYF. For the CDR3, the DNA is TGTGCCAGCAGTATGGGCAGGCTAGCGGGAGGGTCCCAGTACTTC.

The sample holds many counts of this clonotype. The chain combines TRBV24-1 with TRBJ2-5; 7 positions match TRBD2. This CDR3 comprises 16 residues. Per the germline V gene, CDR1 is KGHDR and CDR2 is SFDVKD. V dropped 4 bases and J dropped 1; count of bases not matched to a gene: 8. CDR3 region: CATSDDRLAPQETQYF. Written as DNA, the CDR3 is TGTGCCACCAGTGACGACCGACTAGCACCCCAAGAGACCCAGTACTTC.

As regards this clonotype: This may be a read error, as it is one base from a much larger clone. This chain joins TRBV9 and TRBJ2-1; tentative D call: TRBD2 (5 bases). CDR3 length: 14 amino acids. Germline values: CDR1 SGDLS, CDR2 YYNGEE. The CDR3 DNA is TGTGCCGGCAGCGCAGGAGGATGGAACAATGAGCAGTTCTTC. The encoded protein is CAGSAGGWNNEQFF. Complete variable domain (other parts from reference TRBV9 and TRBJ2-1): DSGVTQTPKHLITATGQRVTLRCSPRSGDLSVYWYQQSLDQGLQFLIQYYNGEERAKGNILERFSAQQFPDLHSELNLSSLELGDSALYFCAGSAGGWNNEQFFGPGTRLTVL.